Listed below are T cell receptor beta chains from one sample, sequenced in a study of shared clonotypes between healthy human individuals. Sequencing used immunoSEQ multiplex PCR; TCRdb keeps in-frame clones, though not all of them. Altogether 700,000 to 950,000 clones are present, about 97% being singletons, with the ten largest covering roughly 0.23%. What was sequenced was naive CD8+ T cells sorted from blood. Receptors were obtained from a man younger than 45 in good health. The CDR3 runs from the conserved cysteine through the conserved F or W. D genes are given only for firm matches. Clone size appears in some rows only: once, few, many, or a class for an expanded clone.

CDR3nt	CDR3aa	abundance	d_gene	v_gene	j_gene
TGTGCCAGCAGTTACTCGACTAGCGGGAGCCCCAAGGAGCAGTTCTTC	CASSYSTSGSPKEQFF	NA	TRBD2	TRBV6-5	TRBJ2-1
TGTGCCAGCTGGCCGGGACTAGCGGGATTAGATACGCAGTATTTT	CASWPGLAGLDTQYF	NA	TRBD2	TRBV10-3	TRBJ2-3
TGTGCCAGCAGCTCTCGTTACCCTCTACAGGGAAAAGAGACCCAGTACTTC	CASSSRYPLQGKETQYF	NA	NA	TRBV13	TRBJ2-5
TGCGCCAGCAGCTTGTCCCCCGGGGGCTACGAGCAGTACTTC	CASSLSPGGYEQYF	NA	NA	TRBV5-1	TRBJ2-7
TGTGCCAGCAGCTTAAGCGTCCCACAGGGTAGGCCCACAGATACGCAGTATTTT	CASSLSVPQGRPTDTQYF	NA	NA	TRBV7-9	TRBJ2-3
TGTGCCAGCAGCTTAATACCCCGGAGAGATGAGCAGTTCTTC	CASSLIPRRDEQFF	NA	NA	TRBV11-2	TRBJ2-1
TGCGCCAGCAGTGAGGGGCCGTCAGGGTACGAGCAGTACTTC	CASSEGPSGYEQYF	NA	NA	TRBV10-1	TRBJ2-7
TGTGCCAGCAGCGTAGGAACTAGCGGGAGTGATACGCAGTATTTT	CASSVGTSGSDTQYF	NA	TRBD2	TRBV9	TRBJ2-3
TGTGCCAGCAGCTTATCTTCAAGAAGCAAAGCTAACTATGGCTACACCTTC	CASSLSSRSKANYGYTF	NA	NA	TRBV7-9	TRBJ1-2
TGTGCCAGCAGCGTAGGCGGGGGGAACCAAGAGACCCAGTACTTC	CASSVGGGNQETQYF	NA	TRBD2	TRBV9	TRBJ2-5
TGTGCCAGCAGTGTAAGGGACATTTCCTACAATGAGCAGTTCTTC	CASSVRDISYNEQFF	NA	NA	TRBV25-1	TRBJ2-1
TGTGCCAGCAGGGGGGGGACAGGGGCGTACGAGCAGTACTTC	CASRGGTGAYEQYF	NA	TRBD1	TRBV27	TRBJ2-7
TGTGCCAGCAGCGTAGCCCTAGCGGGAGGGCCTATGAATGAGCAGTTCTTC	CASSVALAGGPMNEQFF	NA	TRBD2	TRBV9	TRBJ2-1
TGCGCCAGCAGCCAACTCGCTAGCGGCAATCCCTACGAGCAGTACTTC	CASSQLASGNPYEQYF	NA	TRBD2	TRBV4-1	TRBJ2-7
TGTGCCAGCGGGAGGACTAGCGGCTACGAGCAGTACTTC	CASGRTSGYEQYF	NA	TRBD2	TRBV9	TRBJ2-7
TGTGCCAGCAGCTTGTCCGGGGAGCTGTTTTTT	CASSLSGELFF	NA	NA	TRBV7-6	TRBJ2-2
TGCGCCAGCAGCCAAGATAGTCAGGGGTACTACGAGCAGTACTTC	CASSQDSQGYYEQYF	NA	NA	TRBV4-1	TRBJ2-7
TGTGCCATCAGTGAAAGGGGGGACTCCTACAATGAGCAGTTCTTC	CAISERGDSYNEQFF	NA	NA	TRBV10-3	TRBJ2-1
TGTGCCAGCAGGCGGGCTAGCGGGGGAAACTTCTACGAGCAGTACTTC	CASRRASGGNFYEQYF	NA	TRBD2	TRBV28	TRBJ2-7
TGTGCCAGTAGTATAGGGCAGGAATATGGCTACACCTTC	CASSIGQEYGYTF	NA	NA	TRBV19	TRBJ1-2
TGTGCCAGCAGCCCTCTCTTCGGGAGGGGCACAGATACGCAGTATTTT	CASSPLFGRGTDTQYF	NA	TRBD2	TRBV11-2	TRBJ2-3
TGTGCCAGTACCGGGACAGGGAAATTCTGGGTCAATCAGCCCCAGCATTTT	CASTGTGKFWVNQPQHF	NA	TRBD1	TRBV28	TRBJ1-5
TGCAGCGTGGGACGGTTGAACACTGAAGCTTTCTTT	CSVGRLNTEAFF	NA	NA	TRBV29-1	TRBJ1-1
TGTGCCACCAGCAGCAGGGAAGGCTATGGCTACACCTTC	CATSSREGYGYTF	NA	NA	TRBV15	TRBJ1-2
TGTGCCAGCAGCCCAGAGGCCACTAATGAAAAACTGTTTTTT	CASSPEATNEKLFF	NA	NA	TRBV7-8	TRBJ1-4
TGTGCCAGCAGCTCTCGGGGACGTGTCTACGAGCAGTACTTC	CASSSRGRVYEQYF	NA	NA	TRBV7-9	TRBJ2-7
TGTGCCAGCAGCTTAGAAGGTAGCCTTCCATACGAGCAGTACTTC	CASSLEGSLPYEQYF	NA	NA	TRBV7-8	TRBJ2-7
TGTGCCAGCAGCGAAACACACGGCTACACCTTC	CASSETHGYTF	NA	NA	TRBV9	TRBJ1-2
TGCGCCAGCAGTGAGTCGAGCACTGGCAGATCCTACGAGCAGTACTTC	CASSESSTGRSYEQYF	once	NA	TRBV10-2	TRBJ2-7
TGTGCCTGGAGGGGACACACGAACACCGGGGAGCTGTTTTTT	CAWRGHTNTGELFF	NA	NA	TRBV30	TRBJ2-2
TGTGCCAGCAGCTCCAGGGATGAGCAGTTCTTC	CASSSRDEQFF	NA	NA	TRBV9	TRBJ2-1
TGTGCCAGCAGCTTACCCCGAACAGGGGGCGTTTACGAGCAGTACTTC	CASSLPRTGGVYEQYF	NA	TRBD1	TRBV7-2	TRBJ2-7
TGTGCCAGCAGTGGTAGCGGGAGGGCCACAGATACGCAGTATTTT	CASSGSGRATDTQYF	NA	TRBD2	TRBV25-1	TRBJ2-3